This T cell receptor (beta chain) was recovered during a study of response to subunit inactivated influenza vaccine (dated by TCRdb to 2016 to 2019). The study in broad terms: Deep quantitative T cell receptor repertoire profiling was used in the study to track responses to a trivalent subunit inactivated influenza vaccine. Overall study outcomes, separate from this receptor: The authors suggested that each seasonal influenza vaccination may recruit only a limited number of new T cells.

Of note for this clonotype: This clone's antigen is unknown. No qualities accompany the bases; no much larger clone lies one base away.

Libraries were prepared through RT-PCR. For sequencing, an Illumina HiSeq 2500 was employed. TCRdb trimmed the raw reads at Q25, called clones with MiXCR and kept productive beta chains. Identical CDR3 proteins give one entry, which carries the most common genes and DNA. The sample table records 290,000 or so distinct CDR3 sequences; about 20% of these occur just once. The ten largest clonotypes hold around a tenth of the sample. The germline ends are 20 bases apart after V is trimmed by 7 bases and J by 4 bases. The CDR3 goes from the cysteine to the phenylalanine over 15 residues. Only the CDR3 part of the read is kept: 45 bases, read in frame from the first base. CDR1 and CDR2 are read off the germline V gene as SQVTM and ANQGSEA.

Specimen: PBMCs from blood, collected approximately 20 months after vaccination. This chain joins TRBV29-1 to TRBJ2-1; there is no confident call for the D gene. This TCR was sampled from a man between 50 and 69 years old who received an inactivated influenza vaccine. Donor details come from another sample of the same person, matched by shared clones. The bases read TGCAGCGCGCACCGGATCTCATGGGCTTACAATGAGCAGTTCTTC. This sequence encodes CSAHRISWAYNEQFF.